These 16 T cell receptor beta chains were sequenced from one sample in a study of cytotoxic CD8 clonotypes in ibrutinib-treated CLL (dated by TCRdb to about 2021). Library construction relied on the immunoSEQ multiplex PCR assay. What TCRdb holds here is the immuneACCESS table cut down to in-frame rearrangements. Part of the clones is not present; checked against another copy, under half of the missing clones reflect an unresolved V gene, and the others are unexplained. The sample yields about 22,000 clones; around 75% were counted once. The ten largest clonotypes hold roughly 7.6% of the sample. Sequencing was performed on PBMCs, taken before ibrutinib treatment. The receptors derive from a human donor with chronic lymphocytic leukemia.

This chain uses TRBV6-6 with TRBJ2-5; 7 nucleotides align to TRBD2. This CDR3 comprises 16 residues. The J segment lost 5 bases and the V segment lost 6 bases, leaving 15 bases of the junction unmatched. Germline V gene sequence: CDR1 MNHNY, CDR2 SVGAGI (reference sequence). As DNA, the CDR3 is TGTGCCAGCAGAGTAAGCGGTGGCAGGGAGGGGGAGACCCAGTACTTC. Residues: CASRVSGGREGETQYF.

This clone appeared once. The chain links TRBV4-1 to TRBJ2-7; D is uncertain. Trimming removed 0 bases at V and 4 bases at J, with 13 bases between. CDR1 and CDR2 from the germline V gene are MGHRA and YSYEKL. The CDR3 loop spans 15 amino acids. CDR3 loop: CASSQDSTSDYEQYF. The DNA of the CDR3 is TGCGCCAGCAGCCAAGACTCTACCTCAGATTACGAGCAGTACTTC.

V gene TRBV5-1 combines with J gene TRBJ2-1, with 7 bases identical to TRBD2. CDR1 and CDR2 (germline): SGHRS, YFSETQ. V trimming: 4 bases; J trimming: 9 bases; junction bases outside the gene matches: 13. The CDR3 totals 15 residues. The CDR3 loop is CASSVTSQKGTEQFF. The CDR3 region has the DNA TGCGCCAGCAGCGTGACTAGCCAAAAGGGGACTGAGCAGTTCTTC.

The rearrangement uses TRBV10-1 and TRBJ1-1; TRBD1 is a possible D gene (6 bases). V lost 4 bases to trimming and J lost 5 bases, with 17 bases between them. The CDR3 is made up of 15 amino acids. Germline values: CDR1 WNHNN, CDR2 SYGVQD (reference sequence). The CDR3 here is CASSGPGQGRTEAFF. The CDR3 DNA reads TGCGCCAGCAGTGGACCGGGACAAGGAAGGACTGAAGCTTTCTTT.

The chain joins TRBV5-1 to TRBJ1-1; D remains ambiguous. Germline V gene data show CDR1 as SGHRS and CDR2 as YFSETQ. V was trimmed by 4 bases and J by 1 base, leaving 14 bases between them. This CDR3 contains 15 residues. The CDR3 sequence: CASSTESSWNTEAFF. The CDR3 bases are TGCGCCAGCAGCACGGAGTCCTCGTGGAACACTGAAGCTTTCTTT.

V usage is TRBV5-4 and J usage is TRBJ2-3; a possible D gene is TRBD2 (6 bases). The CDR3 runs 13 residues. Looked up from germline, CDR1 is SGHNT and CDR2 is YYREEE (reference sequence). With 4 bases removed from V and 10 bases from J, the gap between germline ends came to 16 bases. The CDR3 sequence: CASSRGTQAPQYF. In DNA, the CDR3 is TGTGCCAGCAGCCGCGGGACGCAGGCCCCGCAGTATTTT.

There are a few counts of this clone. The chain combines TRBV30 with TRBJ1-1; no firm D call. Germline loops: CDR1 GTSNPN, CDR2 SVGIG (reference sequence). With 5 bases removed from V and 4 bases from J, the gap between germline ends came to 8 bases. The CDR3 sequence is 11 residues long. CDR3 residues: CAWEGGTEAFF. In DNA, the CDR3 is TGTGCCTGGGAGGGAGGCACTGAAGCTTTCTTT.

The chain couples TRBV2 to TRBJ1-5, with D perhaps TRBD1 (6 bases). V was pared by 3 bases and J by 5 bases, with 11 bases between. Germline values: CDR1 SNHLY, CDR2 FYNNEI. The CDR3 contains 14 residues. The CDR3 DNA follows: TGTGCCAGCAGTGATCGGGGGGGGCATCAGCCCCAGCATTTT. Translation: CASSDRGGHQPQHF.

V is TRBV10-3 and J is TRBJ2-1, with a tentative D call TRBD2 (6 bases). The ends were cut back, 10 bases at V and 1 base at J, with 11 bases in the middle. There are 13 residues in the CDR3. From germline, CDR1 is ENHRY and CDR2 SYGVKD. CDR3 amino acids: CATGVVSYNEQFF. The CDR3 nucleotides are TGTGCCACGGGGGTCGTATCCTACAATGAGCAGTTCTTC.

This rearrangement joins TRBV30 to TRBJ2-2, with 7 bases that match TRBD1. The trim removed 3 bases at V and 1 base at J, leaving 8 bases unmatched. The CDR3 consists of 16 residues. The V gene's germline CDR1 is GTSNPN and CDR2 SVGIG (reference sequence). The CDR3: CAWRGKGAGNTGELFF. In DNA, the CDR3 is TGTGCCTGGAGAGGAAAGGGGGCGGGGAACACCGGGGAGCTGTTTTTT.

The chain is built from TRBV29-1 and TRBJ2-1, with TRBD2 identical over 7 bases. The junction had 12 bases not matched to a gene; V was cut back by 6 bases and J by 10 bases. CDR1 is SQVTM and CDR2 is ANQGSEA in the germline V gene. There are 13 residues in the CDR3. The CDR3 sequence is CSVGGTGLGEQFF. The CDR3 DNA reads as TGCAGCGTGGGGGGGACGGGACTCGGAGAGCAGTTCTTC.

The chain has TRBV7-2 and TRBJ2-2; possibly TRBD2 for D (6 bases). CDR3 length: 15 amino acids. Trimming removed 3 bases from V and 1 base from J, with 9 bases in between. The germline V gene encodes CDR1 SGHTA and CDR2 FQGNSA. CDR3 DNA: TGTGCCAGCAGCTTCCTTAGCGGGAACACCGGGGAGCTGTTTTTT. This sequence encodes CASSFLSGNTGELFF.

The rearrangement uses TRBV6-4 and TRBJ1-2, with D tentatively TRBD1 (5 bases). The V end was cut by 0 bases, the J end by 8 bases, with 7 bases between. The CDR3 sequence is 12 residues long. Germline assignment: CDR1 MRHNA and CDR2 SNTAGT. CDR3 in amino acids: CASSDSSGGYTF. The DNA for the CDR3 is TGTGCCAGCAGTGACTCTTCAGGGGGCTACACCTTC.

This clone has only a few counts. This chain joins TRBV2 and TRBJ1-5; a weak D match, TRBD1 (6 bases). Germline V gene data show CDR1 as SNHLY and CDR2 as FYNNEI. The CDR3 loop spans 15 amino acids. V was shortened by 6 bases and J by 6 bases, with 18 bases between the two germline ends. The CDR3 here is CASREDSRRAQPQHF. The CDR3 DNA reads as TGTGCCAGCAGAGAGGACAGCCGGAGGGCTCAGCCCCAGCATTTT.

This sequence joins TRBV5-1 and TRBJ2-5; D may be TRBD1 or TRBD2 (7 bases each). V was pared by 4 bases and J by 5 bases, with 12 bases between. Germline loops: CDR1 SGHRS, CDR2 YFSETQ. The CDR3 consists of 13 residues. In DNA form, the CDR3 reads TGCGCCAGCAGCACCCAGGGGGGGGAGACCCAGTACTTC. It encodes CASSTQGGETQYF. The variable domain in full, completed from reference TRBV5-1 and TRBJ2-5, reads KAGVTQTPRYLIKTRGQQVTLSCSPISGHRSVSWYQQTPGQGLQFLFEYFSETQRNKGNFPGRFSGRQFSNSRSEMNVSTLELGDSALYLCASSTQGGETQYFGPGTRLLVL.

CDR3 residues: CASSFYSYNEQFF. DNA of the CDR3: TGTGCCAGCAGCTTCTACTCCTACAATGAGCAGTTCTTC. The chain carries TRBV11-2 and TRBJ2-1; D is unclear. The CDR3 consists of 13 residues. Germline V gene data show CDR1 as SGHAT and CDR2 as FQNNGV. V was cut by 3 bases and J by 0 bases, with 3 bases left in between.